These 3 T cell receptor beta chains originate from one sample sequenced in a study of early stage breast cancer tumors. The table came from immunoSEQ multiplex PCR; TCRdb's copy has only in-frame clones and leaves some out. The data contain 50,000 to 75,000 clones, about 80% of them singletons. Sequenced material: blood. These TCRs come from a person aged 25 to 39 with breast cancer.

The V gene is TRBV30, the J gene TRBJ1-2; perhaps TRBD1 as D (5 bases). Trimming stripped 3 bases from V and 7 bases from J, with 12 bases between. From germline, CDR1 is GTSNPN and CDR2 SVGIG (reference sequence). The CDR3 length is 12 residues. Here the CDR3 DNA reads TGTGCCTGGAGCTCCGGGACCTCTGGCTACACCTTC. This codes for CAWSSGTSGYTF.

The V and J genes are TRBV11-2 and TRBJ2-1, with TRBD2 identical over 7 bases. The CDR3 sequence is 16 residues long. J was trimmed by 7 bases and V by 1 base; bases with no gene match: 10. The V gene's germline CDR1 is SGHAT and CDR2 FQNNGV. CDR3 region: CASSLALTGGKNEQFF. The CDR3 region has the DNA TGTGCCAGCAGCTTAGCGTTAACCGGGGGGAAGAATGAGCAGTTCTTC.

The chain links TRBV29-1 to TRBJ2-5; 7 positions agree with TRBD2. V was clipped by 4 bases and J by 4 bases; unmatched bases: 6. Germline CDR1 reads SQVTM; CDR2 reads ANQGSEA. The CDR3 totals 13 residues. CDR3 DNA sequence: TGCAGCGTTGGTGTCCAGCGGGGAGAGACCCAGTACTTC. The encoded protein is CSVGVQRGETQYF.